The source of this T cell receptor beta chain is a study of cytomegalovirus exposure and HLA in healthy donors (dated 2017 in TCRdb). With regard to the full study: A later analysis indicated that the roughly 120 validation repertoires were generated on the platform also employed for the approximately 700 repertoires of the first cohort. In addition to the first cohort of roughly 670 subjects, a separate validation cohort of approximately 130 different subjects was used. The study was designed to test whether signatures of past pathogen exposure could be identified by cataloging public T cell receptors. To predict cytomegalovirus infection status, the study combined high-throughput TCR immunosequencing, statistical association of individual TCRs with disease status, and machine learning. On the study overall, not on this receptor specifically: In both the original and validation cohorts, the classifier was reported to diagnose cytomegalovirus status with high specificity and sensitivity. A later analysis had no HLA typing for the validation cohort, so co-occurrence there was scored across all 130 or so repertoires. Of the cluster scores, 90% to 95% were above 0 in a later analysis, which found that TCRs clustered in the first cohort also tended to co-occur in the roughly 130 validation repertoires. In the study, about 150 TCR beta chains were listed as associated with cytomegalovirus. Three of the identified cytomegalovirus-associated TCR beta chains were confirmed in vitro to be specific for cytomegalovirus antigens. Across donors, most TCR sequences were observed very rarely, whereas some public TCRs were present in many individuals. It was suggested by the authors that the approach could potentially be generalized to other disease states and immunological phenotypes.

As concerns this clone: Its antigen is currently not known. Base quality data are lacking; no much larger clone is found one base away.

From the cysteine up to the phenylalanine, the CDR3 has a length of 14 residues. Only the CDR3 region is kept as DNA, spanning 42 bases read in frame from base 1. The germline V gene (reference sequence) yields WNHNN for CDR1 and SYGVQD for CDR2. From V the trimming removes 1 base and from J it removes 5 bases, while the gene matches leave 5 bases of the junction unaccounted for. The donors were included in the validation cohort of 100 to 150 subjects, a group kept apart from the roughly 610-subject first cohort. Libraries were constructed by the immunoSEQ multiplex PCR assay. Turning to the authors' computational methods: To diagnose cytomegalovirus status from the catalog of TCR beta chain sequences, a statistical classification framework was built. Sourced from immuneACCESS, this table was stored by TCRdb with only in-frame sequences that have V and J called. A share of the clones is absent; for the studies checked, an unresolved V gene accounts for under half, and the remainder has no known explanation. V and J calls plus clone size are reproduced from that table; the DNA served to infer D and trimming. This sample comprises fewer than 150,000 clones, approximately 91% of them detected only once. Less than 4.5% of the sample lies in the top ten.

This sequence originates from a man in his late teens or twenties in good health and CMV-seropositive. Recombination joined TRBV10-1 with TRBJ2-7; the junction holds 7 bases that match TRBD1. The sample was PBMCs. CDR3 region: CASSEWGQKDEQYF. In nucleotide form, the sequence is TGCGCCAGCAGTGAGTGGGGACAGAAAGACGAGCAGTACTTC.